This T cell receptor (beta chain) is drawn from a study of CD8 T cells in ankylosing spondylitis. Making use of molecular barcodes, quantitative 5'-RACE generated TCR beta libraries. MiXCR was run by TCRdb on the 5' RACE reads, yielding one entry per CDR3 protein. The sample contains over 200,000 distinct CDR3 sequences, over 9.5% of which appear only once. A note on this clonotype: Its antigen is as yet unknown.

Study-wide findings and caveats: One TCR beta motif, made up of about 8 highly homologous variants, appeared characteristic of ankylosing spondylitis blood. The study looked at matched synovial fluid samples from ankylosing spondylitis patients. Disease-linked clones were reported to be significantly enriched there. Earlier work had already found some motif variants in reactive arthritis synovial fluid and blood.

This TCR was recovered from a male donor with ankylosing spondylitis or in good health (not recorded which). The sequencing input was blood, either unsorted or a sorted T cell fraction (not recorded which).

The CDR3 region has the DNA TGTGCCAGCAGCTTCTCCGGGACTGAAGGAAACACCATATATTTT. As protein: CASSFSGTEGNTIYF. The chain couples TRBV5-5 to TRBJ1-3, with TRBD1 as a possible D gene (5 bases). The CDR3 is made up of 15 amino acids. The germline V and J ends were trimmed by 2 bases and 4 bases, with 13 bases remaining between them. CDR1 SGHKS and CDR2 YYEKEE come from the germline V gene (reference sequence).